This T cell receptor delta chain was recovered during a study of Vδ1+ human thymocytes (dated by TCRdb to 2016 to 2018). Context from the whole study: The study characterised mRNA-level TRG and TRD CDR3 repertoires of highly purified Vdelta1+ thymocytes from young children as a data resource. The multiplex-based CDR3 amplicon strategy had previously been validated against 5'RACE-based CDR3 amplicon generation methods. The research as a whole found: Because no clustering by age or sex was observed, donors were not stratified by these variables in the analyses. The use of highly purified populations and single-cell validation was advised by the authors, since misinterpretation of bulk repertoire data could be caused by unexpected Vdelta2 sequences. Although sort purity was high, roughly 20% of thymic TRD sequences were Vdelta2 (with a few Vdelta3), in contrast to the peripheral blood Vdelta1+ controls. Thymic TRG and TRD repertoires appeared highly polyclonal with Gaussian CDR3 length distributions, unlike oligoclonal peripheral blood repertoires. Many TRG clonotypes were found to be shared between donors (up to about 7x10^3), whereas TRD repertoires were found to be essentially private (max about 100 shared).

This clone occurred a few times. Which antigen it targets is not known. Per-base quality was not reported, and no clone a single base away is much larger than it. The germline V gene sets CDR1 to GEAIGNYY and CDR2 to EKD. The CDR3 measures 18 amino acids from cysteine to phenylalanine. The entry retains the CDR3 DNA only, 54 bases that are in frame from base 1. From V the trimming removes 5 bases and from J it removes 2 bases, while the gene matches leave 16 bases of the junction unaccounted for. Thymic samples were depleted of alphabeta T cells, then CD3+ TCRVdelta1+ TCRVdelta2- thymocytes were FACS-sorted. The purity of the sorted Vdelta1+ thymocytes was between roughly 97% and 99.6%. Thymic specimens came from 8 or 9 paediatric patients undergoing corrective cardiac surgery, aged from 5 days to 15 months. The thymic tissue was dispersed, and mononuclear cells were isolated using a Histopaque-1077 density gradient. Staining used anti-TCRVdelta1 clone TS8.2, anti-TCRVdelta2 clone B6, anti-CD3 clone HIT3a and anti-TCRalphabeta clone IP26 antibodies.

RNA extraction was carried out with the RNeasy mini kit, and reverse transcription was then done using Superscript III. Multiplex PCR was used to generate CDR3 amplicons, with pooled V-gene forward primers and a constant-region reverse primer carrying Illumina adaptor overhangs. Amplicons were gel-purified, then indexed with Nextera index primers over approximately 8 extra PCR cycles and purified with AMPure XP beads. Sequencing of libraries was performed on an Illumina MiSeq using paired-end 250 bp reads, dual indexing and an approximately 22% PhiX spike-in. The authors processed their data as follows. FastQC was used to quality check the reads, while ea-utils fastq-join merged the TRG read pairs. Sequences were annotated with IMGT/HighV-QUEST, keeping only productive sequences with unambiguous V-gene assignment; clonotypes were defined by identical CDR3 sequence. For downstream analysis, the tools were VDJtools 1.1.1, tcR 2.2.3, Treemap and vegan Shannon diversity in R 3.4.4. Via CATT, TCRdb reprocessed the public reads, and rows with identical DNA were then joined. TCRdb's processing, not the authors' own work, is the source of the V and J calls. This sample is represented by about 75,000 delta-chain clones; 30% to 45% of them were singletons. The top ten clones comprise roughly 0.25% of the sample.

Sequenced: Vdelta1+ gamma-delta thymocytes from the thymus. This specimen's cell subset or site label, interpreted: FACS-sorted CD3+ TCRalphabeta- TCRVdelta1+ TCRVdelta2- thymocytes. The TCR was taken from a boy under three years old who had congenital heart surgery. The sequence joins TRDV2 to TRDJ1, and TRDD3 matches 10 of the central bases. The nucleotide sequence is given as TGTGCCTGTGCCCACGGGAATACTGGGGGATTGTGGACCGATAAACTCATCTTT. This translates into CACAHGNTGGLWTDKLIF.